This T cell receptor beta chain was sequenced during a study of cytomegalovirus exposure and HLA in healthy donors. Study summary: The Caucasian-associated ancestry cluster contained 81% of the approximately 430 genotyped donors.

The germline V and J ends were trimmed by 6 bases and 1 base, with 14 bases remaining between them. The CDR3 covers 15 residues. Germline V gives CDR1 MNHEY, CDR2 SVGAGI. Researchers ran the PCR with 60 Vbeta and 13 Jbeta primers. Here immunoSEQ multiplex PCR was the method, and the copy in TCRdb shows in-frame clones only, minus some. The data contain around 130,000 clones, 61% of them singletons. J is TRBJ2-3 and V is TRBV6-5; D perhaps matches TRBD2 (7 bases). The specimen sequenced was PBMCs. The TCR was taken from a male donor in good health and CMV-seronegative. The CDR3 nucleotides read TGTGCCAGCAGCCGCGAGGGGGGGGGCACAGATACGCAGTATTTT. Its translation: CASSREGGGTDTQYF.